The rows below give T cell receptor beta chains drawn from one sample of a study of response to subunit inactivated influenza vaccine. TCRdb independently ran MiXCR on the RT-PCR reads; one entry per CDR3 protein. The table has some 850,000 distinct CDR3 sequences, about 18% seen once; the top ten hold roughly 10%. Sequenced material: PBMCs from blood, taken around 5 days after vaccination. The receptors derive from a man in his forties or fifties who received an inactivated influenza vaccine. CDR3s include the opening cysteine and the closing phenylalanine or tryptophan. The D gene is left open where the match is weak. For some rows the clone size is stated as once, few or many, or as a class when expanded; others skip it.

V gene,CDR3 length,J gene,D gene,clone size,CDR3 DNA,CDR3 protein
TRBV11-2,15,TRBJ2-3,-,few,TGTGCCAGCAGCTTAAGAGGGGATAACGCAGATACGCAGTATTTT,CASSLRGDNADTQYF
TRBV7-2,16,TRBJ2-1,TRBD2,few,TGTGCCAGCAGCTTAATTCGGGGGGGCCGGTACAATGAGCAGTTCTTC,CASSLIRGGRYNEQFF
TRBV3-1,14,TRBJ1-1,-,few,TGTGCCAGCAGCCTTACCCGACGGGACACTGAAGCTTTCTTT,CASSLTRRDTEAFF
TRBV3-1,15,TRBJ2-7,-,few,TGTGCCAGCAGCCAAGATTTCGGGGGTATCTTCGAGCAGTACTTC,CASSQDFGGIFEQYF
TRBV4-2,17,TRBJ2-2,TRBD2,few,TGTGCCAGCAGCCTACCACCGGACCGGGAGGGCACCGGGGAGCTGTTTTTT,CASSLPPDREGTGELFF
TRBV7-6,14,TRBJ1-4,-,many,TGTGCCAGCAGCTTAGGGACAGTAACTGAAAAACTGTTTTTT,CASSLGTVTEKLFF
TRBV3-1,14,TRBJ2-3,TRBD1,many,TGTGCCAGCAGCCAGGACAGGGCCAGAGATACGCAGTATTTT,CASSQDRARDTQYF
TRBV6-1,16,TRBJ1-5,TRBD1,many,TGTGCCAGCAGCCCCAGGACAGGGGTTAGCAATCAGCCCCAGCATTTT,CASSPRTGVSNQPQHF
TRBV20-1,12,TRBJ2-5,-,few,TGCAGCCTTCAGACATTCCAAGAGACCCAGTACTTC,CSLQTFQETQYF
TRBV10-3,13,TRBJ1-1,-,-,TGTGCCATCACTATTGAAATGAACACTGAAGCTTTCTTT,CAITIEMNTEAFF
TRBV18,12,TRBJ2-7,-,-,TGTGCCAGCTCACCTTCTAGCAACGAGCAGTACTTC,CASSPSSNEQYF
TRBV9,13,TRBJ2-5,TRBD2,few,TGTGCCAGCAGCGTAGGACTAGCCGGCGCCCTCTACTTC,CASSVGLAGALYF
TRBV7-2,14,TRBJ2-1,-,many,TGTGCCAGCAGCTTAGATGTCACGGGCAATGAGCAGTTCTTC,CASSLDVTGNEQFF
TRBV29-1,12,TRBJ1-1,TRBD1,few,TGCAGCGGGGACAGGGTGGGCACTGAAGCTTTCTTT,CSGDRVGTEAFF
TRBV4-3,15,TRBJ2-3,-,few,TGCGCCAGCAGCCAAACGGCAGGAATCACAGATACGCAGTATTTT,CASSQTAGITDTQYF
TRBV20-1,15,TRBJ2-3,-,once,TGCAGTGCGACCCCACACAAGGGTGAGAGGTATACGCAGTATTTT,CSATPHKGERYTQYF
TRBV18,13,TRBJ2-1,TRBD2,few,TGTGCCAGCAAGACTAGCGGGGGCATTGAGCAGTTCTTC,CASKTSGGIEQFF
TRBV7-9,15,TRBJ2-5,TRBD1,few,TGTGCCAGCAGCCGCTCCAGGGGGTTTAAAGAGACCCAGTACTTC,CASSRSRGFKETQYF
TRBV12-3/TRBV12-4,15,TRBJ2-1,-,few,TGTGCCAGCAGAAGGCAGGGGGGGACCTACAATGAGCAGTTCTTC,CASRRQGGTYNEQFF
TRBV15,15,TRBJ2-3,-,-,TGTGCCACCAGCAGAGTTGCGTTCGACACAGATACGCAGTATTTT,CATSRVAFDTDTQYF
TRBV6-6,13,TRBJ2-1,TRBD2,-,TGTGCCAGCGGCCTAGCGGGAGGCAGTGAGCAGTTCTTC,CASGLAGGSEQFF
TRBV10-3,14,TRBJ2-3,-,-,TGTGCCATCAGTGAAGATGTGAGCCGGGATACGCAGTATTTT,CAISEDVSRDTQYF
TRBV29-1,13,TRBJ2-2,-,few,TGCAGCGTGTTAAAACCCCTCACCGGGGAGCTGTTTTTT,CSVLKPLTGELFF
TRBV30,14,TRBJ2-2,-,few,TGTGCCTGGAGCCCCGCAAGGAACACCGGGGAGCTGTTTTTT,CAWSPARNTGELFF
TRBV6-1,15,TRBJ2-1,-,many,TGTGCCAGCAGTGCCCATAGGAGCTCCTACAATGAGCAGTTCTTC,CASSAHRSSYNEQFF
TRBV5-1,19,TRBJ2-1,TRBD2,few,TGCGCCAGCAGCTTGGTGGCACGGATCACGGGGGGGCCGGCCAATGAGCAGTTCTTC,CASSLVARITGGPANEQFF
TRBV12-3/TRBV12-4,14,TRBJ2-2,-,-,TGTGCCAGCAGTTTAGTCTTCAACACCGGGGAGCTGTTTTTT,CASSLVFNTGELFF
TRBV29-1,16,TRBJ1-2,TRBD1,few,TGCAGCGTCTCGGGACAGGGGGCTCGCCTAACCTATGGCTACACCTTC,CSVSGQGARLTYGYTF
TRBV11-3,13,TRBJ2-1,-,-,TGTGCCAGCAGCTTAGGAGCGGTCAATGAGCAGTTCTTC,CASSLGAVNEQFF
TRBV2,15,TRBJ2-1,-,-,TGTGCCAGCAGCCCCCTGACAGAGTCCGGGGATGAGCAGTTCTTC,CASSPLTESGDEQFF
TRBV6-1,15,TRBJ2-1,TRBD2,many,TGTGCCAGCTCACGCGGCGGGAGTAGTAACAATGAGCAGTTCTTC,CASSRGGSSNNEQFF
TRBV20-1,14,TRBJ2-5,TRBD2,-,TGCAGTGCTAGCCCCGGCGGGAGCCAAGAGACCCAGTACTTC,CSASPGGSQETQYF
TRBV12-3/TRBV12-4,14,TRBJ2-3,-,-,TGTGCCAGCAGACATCCCGCAAGCACAGATACGCAGTATTTT,CASRHPASTDTQYF
TRBV5-1,20,TRBJ2-1,TRBD2,-,TGCGCCAGCAGCGCTGGCACGCTAGATATAGCGGGAGTAAGGAACAATGAGCAGTTCTTC,CASSAGTLDIAGVRNNEQFF
TRBV20-1,13,TRBJ2-1,-,many,TGCAGTGCTAGCGGGGGGCCGAACAATGAGCAGTTCTTC,CSASGGPNNEQFF
TRBV4-2,18,TRBJ1-1,-,few,TGTGCCAGCAGCCCGGGAATACCGGGACATCAAGGGGACACTGAAGCTTTCTTT,CASSPGIPGHQGDTEAFF
TRBV12-3/TRBV12-4,13,TRBJ1-1,-,many,TGTGCCAGCAGTCGAGGTGGGGGCACTGAAGCTTTCTTT,CASSRGGGTEAFF
TRBV6-2/TRBV6-3,15,TRBJ2-7,-,-,TGTGCCAGCAATCCATTTGGGGGGCGGATCTACGAGCAGTACTTC,CASNPFGGRIYEQYF
TRBV5-6,13,TRBJ2-4,TRBD2,-,TGTGCCAGCAGCTTGGACCAGCGGGGCATTCAGTACTTC,CASSLDQRGIQYF
TRBV6-1,12,TRBJ1-2,-,-,TGTGCCAACCGGGACCTTTCCGGGGGCTACACCTTC,CANRDLSGGYTF
TRBV2,19,TRBJ2-6,-,few,TGTGCCAGCAGTGACTTTCCATTCCGGGGACTCTCTGGGGCCAACGTCCTGACTTTC,CASSDFPFRGLSGANVLTF
TRBV20-1,14,TRBJ2-1,TRBD2,few,TGCAGTGCTAGCGGACTAGCGGGCCTCAATGAGCAGTTCTTC,CSASGLAGLNEQFF